One sample yielded the 24 T cell receptor beta chains listed below, sequenced in a study of control samples from healthy donors and cancer patients. The table came from immunoSEQ multiplex PCR; TCRdb's copy has only in-frame clones and leaves some out. Among 110,000 or so clones listed, about 87% were seen once. Material for sequencing was blood. All receptors come from a man aged 30-40 years in good health.

The chain uses TRBV19 and TRBJ1-1; D unclear. CDR3 length: 12 residues. V shed 3 bases and J shed 1 base, with 3 bases lying between them. Germline CDR1 is LNHDA and CDR2 is SQIVND (reference sequence). The CDR3 nucleotides read TGTGCCAGTAGTATCACGAACACTGAAGCTTTCTTT. Residues: CASSITNTEAFF.

This clone was seen a few times. This rearrangement joins TRBV7-2 to TRBJ1-1; D is possibly TRBD1 (5 bases). The ends were cut back, 4 bases at V and 11 bases at J, with 14 bases in the middle. CDR3 size: 12 residues. Germline CDR1 SGHTA, CDR2 FQGNSA. CDR3 nucleotide sequence: TGTGCCAGCAGCTCAACGGGACGGAATGCTTTCTTT. Protein product: CASSSTGRNAFF. Full variable domain (rest looked up from reference TRBV7-2 and TRBJ1-1): GAGVSQSPSNKVTEKGKDVELRCDPISGHTALYWYRQSLGQGLEFLIYFQGNSAPDKSGLPSDRFSAERTGGSVSTLTIQRTQQEDSAVYLCASSSTGRNAFFGQGTRLTVV.

CDR3 in amino acids: CASSPEGNYGYTF. In nucleotides, the CDR3 is TGTGCCAGCAGCCCCGAGGGTAACTATGGCTACACCTTC. The chain links TRBV3-1 (or the pseudogene TRBV3-2) to TRBJ1-2; D uncertain. Germline CDR1 reads LGHDT; CDR2 reads YNNKEL (reference sequence). The CDR3 covers 13 residues. The ends were cut back, 4 bases at V and 1 base at J, with 7 bases in the middle.

This chain uses TRBV5-1 with TRBJ1-1; D is perhaps TRBD1 (6 bases). Trimming shortened V by 0 bases and J by 6 bases, and 12 bases separated the two germline ends. The CDR3 extends over 14 amino acids. Looked up from germline, CDR1 is SGHRS and CDR2 is YFSETQ. The CDR3 coding sequence is TGCGCCAGCAGCTTGGAACAGGGTCTCTCTGAAGCTTTCTTT. Translating gives CASSLEQGLSEAFF.

V usage is TRBV11-3 and J usage is TRBJ1-1, with D tentatively TRBD1 (6 bases). CDR1 is SGHNT and CDR2 is YENEEA in the germline V gene. V lost 2 bases to trimming and J lost 1 base, with 8 bases between them. The CDR3 totals 14 residues. CDR3 residues: CASSLRRGNTEAFF. In DNA, the CDR3 is TGTGCCAGCAGCTTACGCAGGGGGAACACTGAAGCTTTCTTT.

V is TRBV30 and J is TRBJ2-3; D may be TRBD2 (6 bases). The germline V and J ends were trimmed by 1 base and 6 bases, with 23 bases remaining between them. Germline assignment: CDR1 GTSNPN and CDR2 SVGIG (reference sequence). CDR3 size: 17 residues. CDR3 amino acids: CAWSDVRRALTGDTQYF. The CDR3 DNA reads TGTGCCTGGAGTGATGTTCGGAGGGCCCTGACGGGGGATACGCAGTATTTT.

The V call is TRBV10-3, the J call TRBJ1-1; D unclear. The V gene lost 0 bases and the J gene lost 1 base, with 6 bases spanning the gap. The CDR3 runs 14 residues. In germline, CDR1 is ENHRY, CDR2 SYGVKD. The CDR3 sequence: CAISESTGNTEAFF. In DNA form, the CDR3 reads TGTGCCATCAGTGAGTCGACCGGGAACACTGAAGCTTTCTTT.

The chain recombines TRBV5-1 with TRBJ2-2, with 8 positions matching TRBD2. Trimming cost V 0 bases and J 0 bases; bases outside gene matches: 1. The CDR3 is made up of 16 amino acids. The germline V gene encodes CDR1 SGHRS and CDR2 YFSETQ. The CDR3 loop is CASSLEAGANTGELFF. The CDR3 DNA reads TGCGCCAGCAGCTTGGAAGCGGGGGCGAACACCGGGGAGCTGTTTTTT. The entire variable domain, with the rest obtained from reference TRBV5-1 and TRBJ2-2, is as follows: KAGVTQTPRYLIKTRGQQVTLSCSPISGHRSVSWYQQTPGQGLQFLFEYFSETQRNKGNFPGRFSGRQFSNSRSEMNVSTLELGDSALYLCASSLEAGANTGELFFGEGSRLTVL.

This clone has a single count. This sequence joins TRBV24-1 and TRBJ2-1, with 8 bases aligning to TRBD2. The junction had 10 bases not matched to a gene; V was cut back by 5 bases and J by 5 bases. Germline V gene sequence: CDR1 KGHDR, CDR2 SFDVKD. CDR3 length: 16 amino acids. The CDR3 DNA reads TGTGCCACCAGTGCCTTTAGCGGGGCCAGGGACAATGAGCAGTTCTTC. Translating it yields CATSAFSGARDNEQFF.

The chain recombines TRBV29-1 with TRBJ2-5; D gene unclear. The length of the CDR3 is 12 residues. The V and J ends lost 8 bases and 5 bases respectively, with 15 bases between them. CDR1 and CDR2 from the germline V gene are SQVTM and ANQGSEA. CDR3 bases: TGCAGCCCAAAGGTGGGCCCCGAGACCCAGTACTTC. This translates into CSPKVGPETQYF.

The rearrangement links TRBV5-8 to TRBJ1-1, with D uncertain. Trimming removed 0 bases at V and 6 bases at J, with 6 bases between. Per germline, CDR1 SGHTS and CDR2 YDEGEE. The CDR3 totals 12 residues. CDR3: CASSLAYPEAFF. The CDR3 nucleotides are TGTGCCAGCAGCTTGGCCTATCCTGAAGCTTTCTTT.

The chain recombines TRBV3-1 (or the pseudogene TRBV3-2) with TRBJ1-1, with D unclear. The CDR3 spans 14 residues. V was trimmed by 0 bases and J by 1 base, leaving 6 bases between them. Germline V lookup: CDR1 LGHDT, CDR2 YNNKEL (reference sequence). The CDR3 protein is CASSQDGENTEAFF. The DNA of the CDR3 is TGTGCCAGCAGCCAAGATGGGGAGAACACTGAAGCTTTCTTT.

The rearrangement joins TRBV4-1 to TRBJ2-1; D possibly corresponds to TRBD2 (6 bases). Trimming shortened V by 4 bases and J by 8 bases, and 24 bases separated the two germline ends. Germline V gene sequence: CDR1 MGHRA, CDR2 YSYEKL. This CDR3 region has 17 residues. DNA of the CDR3: TGCGCCAGCAGCCTGGGGGTCCGGGGACTCTCTGGTGATGAGCAGTTCTTC. Residues: CASSLGVRGLSGDEQFF.

The chain carries TRBV5-1 and TRBJ1-2; the D is unclear. Germline V CDR1 and CDR2: SGHRS, YFSETQ. Trimming left V 2 bases short and J 4 bases short, with 12 bases between. The CDR3 length is 14 residues. The CDR3 reads CASSFEGIGYGYTF. The DNA of the CDR3 is TGCGCCAGCAGCTTCGAAGGGATCGGCTATGGCTACACCTTC.

The V call is TRBV30, the J call TRBJ1-1, with TRBD1 matching over 10 bases. The CDR3 length is 13 residues. The ends lost 4 bases at V and 9 bases at J; junction bases unmatched: 8. Germline V gives CDR1 GTSNPN, CDR2 SVGIG (reference sequence). The CDR3 nucleotides read TGTGCCTGGACCTTACCGGGACAGGGGAAAGCTTTCTTT. Translation gives CAWTLPGQGKAFF.

The V gene is TRBV6-4, the J gene TRBJ2-3; D remains unclear. Germline lookup yields CDR1 MRHNA and CDR2 SNTAGT. V was pared by 6 bases and J by 0 bases, with 7 bases between. The CDR3 runs 13 residues. Here the CDR3 reads CASSFSSTDTQYF. Here the CDR3 DNA reads TGTGCCAGCAGCTTCAGTAGCACAGATACGCAGTATTTT.

Remarks on this clone: Other DNA sequences from this sample encode an identical CDR3 as well. The rearrangement links TRBV2 to TRBJ1-1; D not resolved. The germline CDR1 and CDR2 sequences are SNHLY and FYNNEI. The germline V and J ends were trimmed by 4 bases and 0 bases, with 12 bases remaining between them. This CDR3 region has 15 residues. The CDR3 region is CASSALGSMNTEAFF. CDR3 in DNA: TGTGCCAGCAGTGCGTTGGGGTCCATGAACACTGAAGCTTTCTTT.

This chain connects TRBV19 to TRBJ1-1; weak D call: TRBD1 (5 bases). CDR3 length equals 13 residues. The V gene's germline CDR1 is LNHDA and CDR2 SQIVND (reference sequence). Trimming left V 9 bases short and J 2 bases short, with 13 bases between. DNA for the CDR3: TGTGCCAGCCAATCTGGGGCTAACACTGAAGCTTTCTTT. This codes for CASQSGANTEAFF. Combining the CDR3 with reference TRBV19 and TRBJ1-1 gives the whole variable domain DGGITQSPKYLFRKEGQNVTLSCEQNLNHDAMYWYRQDPGQGLRLIYYSQIVNDFQKGDIAEGYSVSREKKESFPLTVTSAQKNPTAFYLCASQSGANTEAFFGQGTRLTVV.

This clone was picked up one time. This sequence joins TRBV9 and TRBJ2-7; possibly TRBD2 for D (7 bases). V lost 4 bases, J lost 2 bases, and 13 bases lay in between. This CDR3 has 14 residues. Germline-derived CDR1 and CDR2 are SGDLS and YYNGEE. The CDR3 nucleotides read TGTGCCAGCAGCCTAGGGGGGGGAACCTACGAGCAGTACTTC. This encodes CASSLGGGTYEQYF.

The sample holds one count of this clone. This sequence joins TRBV7-9 and TRBJ2-2, with D tentatively TRBD2 (5 bases). CDR1 and CDR2 from the germline V gene are SEHNR and FQNEAQ (reference sequence). The CDR3 contains 16 residues. The ends were cut back, 6 bases at V and 3 bases at J, with 17 bases in the middle. CDR3 DNA: TGTGCCAGCAGACAGTATGGCGGGCAGCACACCGGGGAGCTGTTTTTT. Its protein product is CASRQYGGQHTGELFF.

The V call is TRBV15, the J call TRBJ1-2; no firm D call. The CDR3 is 18 amino acids. Germline V gene data show CDR1 as LNHNV and CDR2 as YYDKDF (reference sequence). Trimming pared 0 bases from V and 4 bases from J, leaving 21 bases between. The CDR3 region is CATSRDLGRILSGYGYTF. The CDR3 bases are TGTGCCACCAGCAGAGACCTTGGACGGATCCTATCGGGCTATGGCTACACCTTC.

This sequence joins TRBV19 and TRBJ1-1; D call uncertain. The V end lost 3 bases, the J end lost 4 bases, and 9 bases lay between the germline ends. The CDR3 is made up of 13 amino acids. Per the germline V gene, CDR1 is LNHDA and CDR2 is SQIVND (reference sequence). In DNA form, the CDR3 reads TGTGCCAGTAGTATTAGTAGGCGCACTGAAGCTTTCTTT. This sequence encodes CASSISRRTEAFF.

The chain combines TRBV9 with TRBJ2-6; 8 bases agree with TRBD1. The CDR3 covers 18 residues. The junction had 8 bases not matched to a gene; V was cut back by 2 bases and J by 1 base. Germline loops: CDR1 SGDLS, CDR2 YYNGEE. The CDR3 sequence: CASSVGQAGESGANVLTF. The CDR3 DNA reads as TGTGCCAGCAGCGTGGGACAGGCAGGGGAATCTGGGGCCAACGTCCTGACTTTC.

This sequence joins TRBV6-5 and TRBJ2-1, with D possibly being TRBD1 (6 bases). The CDR3 loop spans 16 amino acids. Trimming left V 0 bases short and J 9 bases short, with 18 bases between. Germline lookup yields CDR1 MNHEY and CDR2 SVGAGI. The CDR3 bases are TGTGCCAGCAGTTACTCAGGGGGATCCCCTATGGGTGAGCAGTTCTTC. It specifies CASSYSGGSPMGEQFF.